This T cell receptor (beta chain) emerged from a study of shared clonotypes between healthy human individuals. Each subset's genomic DNA was shared equally among a number of immunoSEQ plates. Unsorted PBMCs provided DNA that was sequenced on ten immunoSEQ deep assay plates. Generated by immunoSEQ multiplex PCR, the TCRdb table keeps only in-frame clones and is missing some. Here the sample spans some 500,000 clones, around 80% being singletons. CDR3 length: 13 residues. V lost 4 bases and J 4 bases, leaving 10 bases between the germline ends. Looked up from germline, CDR1 is SGHAT and CDR2 is FQNNGV. The specimen sequenced was PBMCs. The J gene is TRBJ1-2, the V gene TRBV11-2; a weak D match, TRBD1 (6 bases). This clonotype was sampled from a woman between 40 and 55 years old in good health. Some clones in this sample may be carry-over from other donors' samples. CDR3 protein: CASSYGTSYGYTF. The CDR3 DNA sequence: TGTGCCAGCAGCTATGGGACATCCTATGGCTACACCTTC.